This record concerns one TCR beta chain sequence. Its specificity is not known. The data belong to a study of OX40 agonist ivuxolimab in advanced cancers. Study background: One hepatocellular carcinoma and a couple of cutaneous melanoma patients partially responded. Overall study results and limits: Researchers did not establish what antigens the expanded peripheral T cells target.

CDR1 and CDR2 from the germline V gene are MNHEY and SVGAGI. CDR3 length equals 14 residues. Trimming took off 4 bases at V and 2 bases at J, with 10 bases between the two ends. Clones were read by immunoSEQ multiplex PCR, and TCRdb kept only the in-frame ones, dropping some. The sample includes 72,000 or so clones, 85% to 90% seen only once; the top ten take approximately 0.86%. Here the sequenced sample was CD4+ or CD8+ T cells sorted from blood, taken in a trial of the OX40 agonist ivuxolimab. The TCR was taken from an adult with an advanced solid tumor such as melanoma, head and neck, liver or kidney cancer. The V and J genes are TRBV6-5 and TRBJ2-3; D not certain. The CDR3 reads CASSSRGHTDTQYF. The CDR3, as DNA: TGTGCCAGCAGTTCCCGAGGTCACACAGATACGCAGTATTTT.